One and the same sample provided the 30 T cell receptor beta chains below, sequenced in a study of T cells after yellow fever vaccination. TCRdb re-called the 5' RACE reads through MiXCR, storing one row per CDR3 protein. The repertoire holds 300,000 to 350,000 distinct CDR3 sequences, around 4.1% seen once, with 20% to 25% in the top ten. The sequencing here drew on PBMCs, taken 5 days after the yellow fever booster vaccination. The source of these receptors is a man younger than 35 who received the YFV17D yellow fever vaccine.

This clonotype has more than one count but fewer than ten. The rearrangement links TRBV6-2 or TRBV6-3 to TRBJ1-2; 7 nucleotides align to TRBD1. This CDR3 has 15 residues. CDR1 is MNHEY, CDR2 SVGEGT, per germline. Trimming cost V 4 bases and J 4 bases; bases outside gene matches: 9. CDR3 in amino acids: CASSLQTGSFYGYTF. CDR3 nucleotides: TGTGCCAGCAGTTTGCAGACAGGGTCATTCTATGGCTACACCTTC.

This clonotype was counted at least ten times. This chain connects TRBV5-1 to TRBJ2-3, with 9 positions matching TRBD2. The trim removed 0 bases at V and 5 bases at J, leaving 7 bases unmatched. This CDR3 is built from 16 residues. Germline CDR1 and CDR2: SGHRS and YFSETQ. The CDR3 DNA follows: TGCGCCAGCAGCTTGGCTAGCGGGACCCAAGGAGATACGCAGTATTTT. It yields the protein CASSLASGTQGDTQYF.

This clonotype was counted ten times or more. The chain has TRBV7-2 and TRBJ1-2, with 7 bases matching TRBD1. The ends lost 3 bases at V and 8 bases at J; junction bases unmatched: 6. This CDR3 is 13 amino acids long. CDR1 and CDR2 from the germline V gene are SGHTA and FQGNSA. CDR3: CASSLGQLRGYTF. The CDR3 region has the DNA TGTGCCAGCAGCTTGGGACAGTTACGAGGCTACACCTTC.

This clonotype was detected a few times. The chain links TRBV19 to TRBJ1-5; maybe TRBD1 (6 bases). V was shortened by 4 bases and J by 7 bases, with 17 bases between the two germline ends. The CDR3 is made up of 15 amino acids. From germline, CDR1 is LNHDA and CDR2 SQIVND (reference sequence). The CDR3 bases are TGTGCCAGTAGTAAGGTTTCAGGGGTTGGACAGCCCCAGCATTTT. Translated, it gives CASSKVSGVGQPQHF.

This clonotype turned up a few times. The CDR3 nucleotides read TGTGCCAGCAGTCACAGTAGGGAGCGGTTGAATCAGCCCCAGCATTTT. This sequence encodes CASSHSRERLNQPQHF. V usage is TRBV6-2 or TRBV6-3 and J usage is TRBJ1-5; no reliable D call. The length of the CDR3 is 16 residues. V lost 5 bases and J 4 bases, leaving 18 bases between the germline ends. CDR1 is MNHEY, CDR2 SVGEGT, per germline.

The table lists this clonotype with many counts. The genes are TRBV7-9 and TRBJ2-5; D could derive from TRBD1 or TRBD2 (5 bases each). This CDR3 has 15 residues. V lost 1 base and J lost 4, with 13 bases in between. The germline V gene has CDR1 SEHNR and CDR2 FQNEAQ (reference sequence). The DNA of the CDR3 is TGTGCCAGCAGCTTAGGTTCAGGGAGTGGAGAGACCCAGTACTTC. Protein: CASSLGSGSGETQYF.

The rearrangement links TRBV7-2 to TRBJ2-3, with D possibly matching TRBD1 (5 bases). Trimming pared 1 base from V and 0 bases from J, leaving 14 bases between. Germline values: CDR1 SGHTA, CDR2 FQGNSA. This CDR3 contains 17 residues. The CDR3 DNA reads as TGTGCCAGCAGCTTAGTCCCAGGGCCCCTGAGCACAGATACGCAGTATTTT. Translated: CASSLVPGPLSTDTQYF.

This chain uses TRBV12-3 or TRBV12-4 with TRBJ1-1, with 8 bases aligning to TRBD1. The V gene end was trimmed by 4 bases and the J gene end by 1 base; junction bases not matched to a gene: 5. The CDR3 is 15 amino acids. As DNA, the CDR3 is TGTGCCAGCAGTTGGGCCGGGACAGGGAACACTGAAGCTTTCTTT. It yields the protein CASSWAGTGNTEAFF.

There are a few counts of this clonotype. This chain uses TRBV7-8 with TRBJ2-7; 7 positions match TRBD1. Germline CDR1 SGHVS, CDR2 FQNEAQ. The trim removed 5 bases at V and 6 bases at J, leaving 10 bases unmatched. This CDR3 comprises 14 residues. The CDR3 protein is CASSVRTGTFEQYF. The CDR3 nucleotides read TGTGCCAGCAGCGTCCGGACAGGCACCTTCGAGCAGTACTTC. Full variable domain (outside the CDR3, taken from reference TRBV7-8 and TRBJ2-7): GAGVSQSPRYKVAKRGQDVALRCDPISGHVSLFWYQQALGQGPEFLTYFQNEAQLDKSGLPSDRFFAERPEGSVSTLKIQRTQQEDSAVYLCASSVRTGTFEQYFGPGTRLTVT.

This clonotype came up many times. The V and J genes are TRBV29-1 and TRBJ2-1, with D possibly matching TRBD1 (5 bases). The CDR3 has 15 amino acids. Trimming removed 1 base from V and 0 bases from J, with 10 bases in between. From germline, CDR1 is SQVTM and CDR2 ANQGSEA. The CDR3 spells CSVEGQRRSYNEQFF. DNA of the CDR3: TGCAGCGTTGAAGGACAGCGCCGCTCCTACAATGAGCAGTTCTTC.

This clonotype has a count of ten or more. J is TRBJ1-1 and V is TRBV6-4, with D tentatively TRBD1 (6 bases). V dropped 3 bases and J dropped 3 bases, with 11 bases sitting between them. The CDR3 contains 14 residues. CDR1 is MRHNA, CDR2 SNTAGT, per germline. This CDR3 is CASSEGGEDTEAFF. CDR3 nucleotides: TGTGCCAGCAGTGAAGGGGGGGAGGACACTGAAGCTTTCTTT.

The sample holds many counts of this clonotype. The V and J genes are TRBV12-3 or TRBV12-4 and TRBJ2-3, with TRBD2 identical over 9 bases. V lost 7 bases and J lost 2; bases outside the gene matches: 16. The CDR3 has 18 residues. In DNA form, the CDR3 reads TGTGCCAGCACTACTCGGTGGGTCGAGCGGGGGGTCACAGATACGCAGTATTTT. Protein product: CASTTRWVERGVTDTQYF.

This clonotype was counted a few times. The chain uses TRBV12-3 or TRBV12-4 and TRBJ2-5, with D possibly TRBD1 on 5 matching bases. CDR3 length: 15 amino acids. The ends were cut back, 3 bases at V and 2 bases at J, with 13 bases in the middle. The CDR3 sequence: CASSFLPGIQETQYF. The CDR3 coding sequence is TGTGCCAGCAGTTTCCTTCCAGGGATTCAAGAGACCCAGTACTTC.

The rearrangement uses TRBV6-2 or TRBV6-3 and TRBJ2-1, with TRBD2 matching over 7 bases. V shed 8 bases, J shed 8 bases, and the junction held 3 bases outside the gene matches. In germline, CDR1 is MNHEY, CDR2 SVGEGT. This CDR3 has 11 amino acids. The CDR3 reads CASGRGHEQFF. CDR3 sequence (DNA): TGTGCCAGCGGGAGGGGACATGAGCAGTTCTTC.

This clonotype showed up many times. The chain recombines TRBV7-2 with TRBJ1-5, with D possibly being TRBD1 (6 bases). V was shortened by 5 bases and J by 4 bases, with 9 bases between the two germline ends. Germline-derived CDR1 and CDR2 are SGHTA and FQGNSA. This CDR3 region has 13 residues. CDR3 loop: CASSTDRNQPQHF. In nucleotides, the CDR3 is TGTGCCAGCAGCACCGACAGGAATCAGCCCCAGCATTTT. Full variable domain (missing parts from reference TRBV7-2 and TRBJ1-5): GAGVSQSPSNKVTEKGKDVELRCDPISGHTALYWYRQSLGQGLEFLIYFQGNSAPDKSGLPSDRFSAERTGGSVSTLTIQRTQQEDSAVYLCASSTDRNQPQHFGDGTRLSIL.

In its sample, this clonotype was seen a few times. This sequence joins TRBV21-1 and TRBJ2-5; the D call TRBD2 from the table was never checked on the DNA. TRBV21-1 is a known pseudogene. The CDR3 is 15 residues long. The CDR3 spells CASSKVEGHQETQYF. CDR3 DNA: TGTGCCAGCAGCAAAGTCGAGGGCCACCAAGAGACCCAGTACTTC.

The V and J genes are TRBV20-1 and TRBJ1-1; D is possibly TRBD1 (6 bases). Germline loops: CDR1 DFQATT, CDR2 SNEGSKA (reference sequence). The V gene lost 0 bases and the J gene lost 3 bases, with 14 bases spanning the gap. The CDR3 extends over 15 amino acids. CDR3 region: CSARDLKGEHTEAFF. The DNA of the CDR3 is TGCAGTGCTAGAGATCTGAAGGGGGAGCACACTGAAGCTTTCTTT.

The genes are TRBV5-1 and TRBJ1-4; D possibly corresponds to TRBD1 (6 bases). Germline CDR1 is SGHRS and CDR2 is YFSETQ. The CDR3 runs to 16 residues. The germline V and J ends were trimmed by 2 bases and 7 bases, with 18 bases remaining between them. Here the CDR3 reads CASSLKGDGTGEKLFF. The CDR3 nucleotides read TGCGCCAGCAGCTTAAAGGGGGACGGAACAGGTGAAAAACTGTTTTTT.

This clonotype was observed a handful of times. The CDR3 nucleotides are TGTGCCAGCAGTGAATTTCTAGCGGGGACTCAAGAGACCCAGTACTTC. This translates into CASSEFLAGTQETQYF. The chain links TRBV2 to TRBJ2-5; TRBD2 matches at 9 bases. CDR1 SNHLY and CDR2 FYNNEI come from the germline V gene. V shed 2 bases and J 2 bases; nucleotides not matched to a gene: 6. CDR3 length: 16 residues.

A few counts support this clonotype. This chain connects TRBV12-3 or TRBV12-4 to TRBJ1-5; D is ambiguous. This CDR3 is built from 12 residues. V was cut by 3 bases and J by 7 bases, with 7 bases left in between. The CDR3 DNA sequence: TGTGCCAGCAGTTTTTGGCAGCAGCCCCAGCATTTT. Protein product: CASSFWQQPQHF.

This clonotype was recorded at least ten times. This CDR3 reads CASSLAMAASTDTQYF. CDR3 nucleotide sequence: TGTGCCAGCAGCTTAGCGATGGCAGCTAGCACAGATACGCAGTATTTT. The chain employs TRBV7-9 and TRBJ2-3; no reliable D call. The CDR3 consists of 16 residues. CDR1 and CDR2 from the germline V gene are SEHNR and FQNEAQ (reference sequence). V lost 0 bases to trimming and J lost 0 bases, with 10 bases between them.

This clonotype was seen many times. The rearrangement uses TRBV3-1 and TRBJ2-5, with D perhaps TRBD1 or TRBD2 (5 bases each). V was cut by 5 bases and J by 5 bases, with 12 bases left in between. The CDR3 consists of 13 residues. Germline V CDR1 and CDR2: LGHDT, YNNKEL (reference sequence). The CDR3 sequence: CASSGGYEETQYF. As DNA, the CDR3 is TGTGCCAGCAGCGGGGGATATGAGGAGACCCAGTACTTC.

This clonotype was recorded a few times. The rearrangement links TRBV7-2 to TRBJ2-3, with 8 bases fitting TRBD2. V shed 5 bases, J shed 4 bases, and the junction held 8 bases outside the gene matches. CDR3 length equals 15 residues. Germline-derived CDR1 and CDR2 are SGHTA and FQGNSA. The CDR3 loop is CASSRGLGFPDTQYF. CDR3 coding DNA: TGTGCCAGCAGCCGGGGACTAGGGTTCCCAGATACGCAGTATTTT.

This clonotype was counted only a few times. The chain couples TRBV20-1 to TRBJ2-5; 11 nucleotides line up with TRBD2. The germline V gene encodes CDR1 DFQATT and CDR2 SNEGSKA (reference sequence). V was pared by 3 bases and J by 4 bases, with 1 base of the junction left unmatched. This CDR3 has 13 amino acids. The CDR3 DNA follows: TGCAGTGCTAGGGGACTAGCGGTAGAGACCCAGTACTTC. Translated, it gives CSARGLAVETQYF.

The chain is built from TRBV20-1 and TRBJ2-1; TRBD2 agrees at 10 bases. Trimming at V came to 5 bases and at J to 8 bases, leaving 6 bases not matched to a gene. The length of the CDR3 is 13 residues. From germline, CDR1 is DFQATT and CDR2 SNEGSKA (reference sequence). In nucleotides, the CDR3 is TGCAGTGCTTATAGCGGGGGGAGCTATGAGCAGTTCTTC. Translating gives CSAYSGGSYEQFF.

Many counts were recorded for this clonotype. The rearrangement uses TRBV7-3 and TRBJ2-3, with D possibly matching TRBD2 (7 bases). From germline, CDR1 is SGHTA and CDR2 FQGTGA. Trimming cost V 4 bases and J 3 bases, with 17 bases left between them. The CDR3 length is 16 residues. Here the CDR3 reads CASSSWGGGSTDTQYF. The CDR3 DNA reads TGTGCCAGCAGCTCCTGGGGGGGCGGGTCTACAGATACGCAGTATTTT.

This clonotype was counted between two and nine times. CDR3 in amino acids: CASSPLEGGSNEQFF. In nucleotides, the CDR3 is TGTGCCAGCAGCCCTTTGGAGGGAGGAAGTAATGAGCAGTTCTTC. V gene TRBV6-1 combines with J gene TRBJ2-1, with D possibly being TRBD2 (6 bases). Germline V gives CDR1 MNHNS, CDR2 SASEGT. CDR3 size: 15 residues. The V end was cut by 6 bases, the J end by 7 bases, with 19 bases between.

The chain is built from TRBV27 and TRBJ2-3; 8 bases are a match to TRBD2. The ends lost 7 bases at V and 2 bases at J; junction bases unmatched: 11. CDR1 is MNHEY and CDR2 is SMNVEV in the germline V gene (reference sequence). The CDR3 is 16 residues long. The DNA for the CDR3 is TGTGCCAGCACCTTAAGCGGGGGTGTTTCCACAGATACGCAGTATTTT. Amino acids: CASTLSGGVSTDTQYF.

In this sample, this clonotype turned up many times. The rearrangement links TRBV7-2 to TRBJ2-5; possibly TRBD1 for D (5 bases). Trimming pared 4 bases from V and 3 bases from J, leaving 15 bases between. The CDR3 extends over 15 amino acids. In germline, CDR1 is SGHTA, CDR2 FQGNSA. In DNA, the CDR3 is TGTGCCAGCAGCTGGTATGGGGCACAGGAAGAGACCCAGTACTTC. It is translated as CASSWYGAQEETQYF.

This clonotype was counted a few times. The chain employs TRBV20-1 and TRBJ1-2; D not resolved. V shed 0 bases and J shed 8 bases, with 16 bases lying between them. The CDR3 consists of 14 residues. Per germline, CDR1 DFQATT and CDR2 SNEGSKA (reference sequence). The CDR3 bases are TGCAGTGCTAGAGATCCCACCTGGGTTAGGGGCTACACCTTC. Translating gives CSARDPTWVRGYTF.